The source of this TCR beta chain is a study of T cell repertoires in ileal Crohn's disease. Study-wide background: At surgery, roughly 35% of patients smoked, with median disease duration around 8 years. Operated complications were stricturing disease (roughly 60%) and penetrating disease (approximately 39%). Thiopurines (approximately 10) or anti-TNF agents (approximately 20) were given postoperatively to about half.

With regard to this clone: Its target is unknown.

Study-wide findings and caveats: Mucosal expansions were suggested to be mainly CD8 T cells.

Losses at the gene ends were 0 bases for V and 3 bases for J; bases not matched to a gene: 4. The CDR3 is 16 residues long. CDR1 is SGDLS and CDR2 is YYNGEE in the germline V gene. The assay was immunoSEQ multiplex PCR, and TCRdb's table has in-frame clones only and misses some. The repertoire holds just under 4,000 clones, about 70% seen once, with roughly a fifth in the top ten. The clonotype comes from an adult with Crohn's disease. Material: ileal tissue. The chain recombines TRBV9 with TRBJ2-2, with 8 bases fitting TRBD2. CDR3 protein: CASSVGHGRDTGELFF. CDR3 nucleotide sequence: TGTGCCAGCAGCGTAGGTCACGGGAGGGACACCGGGGAGCTGTTTTTT. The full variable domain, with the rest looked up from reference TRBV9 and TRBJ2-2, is DSGVTQTPKHLITATGQRVTLRCSPRSGDLSVYWYQQSLDQGLQFLIQYYNGEERAKGNILERFSAQQFPDLHSELNLSSLELGDSALYFCASSVGHGRDTGELFFGEGSRLTVL.